The 5 T cell receptor beta chains reported below all come from one sample, sequenced in a study of blood T cell repertoires in COVID-19. TCRdb's table, derived via immunoSEQ multiplex PCR, lists solely in-frame clones and lacks some. The repertoire holds 65,000 to 90,000 clones, with 89% as singletons. Sequenced: peripheral blood. Every receptor here comes from a man over 45 with acute or convalescent COVID-19.

The chain uses TRBV7-2 and TRBJ1-6; 8 positions match TRBD1. Germline-derived CDR1 and CDR2 are SGHTA and FQGNSA. With V trimmed by 5 bases and J by 9 bases, 9 bases remained unmatched. The CDR3 is 15 residues long. The chain's CDR3 is CASSRLQGVSSPLHF. The CDR3 DNA follows: TGTGCCAGCAGCCGGCTACAGGGGGTTTCTTCACCCCTCCACTTT.

CDR3 sequence reads: CASSVRGGLSDTQYF. CDR3 nucleotides: TGTGCCAGCAGCGTACGGGGGGGCCTGTCAGATACGCAGTATTTT. This chain connects TRBV9 to TRBJ2-3, with 8 nucleotides matching TRBD2. The trim removed 1 base at V and 4 bases at J, leaving 5 bases unmatched. In germline, CDR1 is SGDLS, CDR2 YYNGEE. The CDR3 has 15 amino acids.

The chain is built from TRBV28 and TRBJ1-2; a weak D match, TRBD1 (5 bases). Trimming took 3 bases from V and 4 from J, leaving 15 bases between them. Germline CDR1 is MDHEN and CDR2 is SYDVKM. CDR3 size: 15 residues. Here the CDR3 DNA reads TGTGCCAGCAGTTTCCCCGGGGGTCGTAGCTATGGCTACACCTTC. Protein product: CASSFPGGRSYGYTF.

The J gene is TRBJ2-5, the V gene TRBV3-1 (or the pseudogene TRBV3-2); possible D gene TRBD2, 6 bases. Germline CDR1 LGHDT, CDR2 YNNKEL (reference sequence). The V gene lost 5 bases and the J gene lost 14 bases, with 21 bases spanning the gap. The CDR3 has 13 residues. CDR3 loop: CASSATGGGVLYF. For the CDR3, the DNA is TGTGCCAGCAGCGCTACGGGCGGCGGGGTGCTTTACTTC.

V usage is TRBV18 and J usage is TRBJ2-3; 11 bases match TRBD1. The V gene's germline CDR1 is KGHSH and CDR2 LQKENI. The CDR3 is made up of 16 amino acids. The V segment lost 6 bases and the J segment 6 bases; nucleotides outside the gene matches: 11. In DNA, the CDR3 is TGTGCCAGCTCGCGCATGGGACAGGGGGTTCGGGATACGCAGTATTTT. Its translation is CASSRMGQGVRDTQYF.